These 26 T cell receptor beta chains originate from one sample sequenced in a study of T cells expressing NK-cell markers. TCRdb reanalyzed the 5' RACE reads and collapses them to one entry per CDR3 protein, without DNA. Here the sample table reports 150,000 to 160,000 distinct CDR3 sequences. Sequenced input: blood T cells: a sorted CD56 or NKG2C T cell subset, CD4+ or CD8+ T cells, or bulk PBMC T cells (not recorded which). All receptors derive from a woman aged 45-60 years in good health.

The CDR3 region is CASSPGTGELFF. The gene calls are TRBV7-9 and TRBJ2-2; lacking DNA, the TRBD1 call made by TCRdb goes unchecked. The germline CDR1 and CDR2 sequences are SEHNR and FQNEAQ (reference sequence). The CDR3 sequence is 12 residues long.

The chain joins TRBV6-5 to TRBJ2-1; the TCRdb call, TRBD2, lacks DNA for checking. CDR1 is MNHEY, CDR2 SVGAGI, per germline. This CDR3 is built from 12 residues. This CDR3 reads CATGEGGNEQFF.

The chain employs TRBV7-9 and TRBJ2-7; TCRdb names TRBD2, which stays unverified in the absence of DNA. CDR3 length: 15 residues. Germline V gene sequence: CDR1 SEHNR, CDR2 FQNEAQ (reference sequence). Here the CDR3 reads CASSSPPSGSYEQYF.

V usage is TRBV29-1 and J usage is TRBJ2-7. The CDR3 extends over 12 amino acids. Germline values: CDR1 SQVTM, CDR2 ANQGSEA. The CDR3 loop reads CSVEGLYYEQYF.

V is TRBV12-3 or TRBV12-4 and J is TRBJ2-5; checking the TCRdb D call of TRBD1 is not possible without DNA. This CDR3 spans 15 amino acids. The CDR3 region is CASSSYRGLQETQYF.

The rearrangement uses TRBV4-1 and TRBJ2-7; absent DNA, TCRdb's TRBD2 call cannot be checked. The germline gives CDR1 MGHRA, CDR2 YSYEKL. The CDR3 contains 15 residues. The CDR3 loop is CASSQVSGSFDEQYF.

V gene TRBV2 combines with J gene TRBJ2-7. This CDR3 is 15 amino acids long. Germline CDR1 SNHLY, CDR2 FYNNEI. This chain's CDR3 is CASRELSGSSYEQYF.

This chain joins TRBV12-5 and TRBJ2-1; the D gene TCRdb calls, TRBD1, cannot be checked with no DNA. This CDR3 has 16 amino acids. Germline values: CDR1 LGHNT, CDR2 FRNRAP. CDR3 sequence: CASGLLGQGGDNEQFF.

The CDR3 spells CASSLDTEAFF. The V and J genes are TRBV7-9 and TRBJ1-1. The germline V gene encodes CDR1 SEHNR and CDR2 FQNEAQ (reference sequence). The CDR3 loop spans 11 amino acids.

The chain is built from TRBV30 and TRBJ2-1; absent DNA, TCRdb's TRBD1 call cannot be checked. The germline gives CDR1 GTSNPN, CDR2 SVGIG (reference sequence). The CDR3 is 14 residues long. This chain's CDR3 is CAWNRGQNYNEQFF.

The chain carries TRBV7-9 and TRBJ1-3. Per germline, CDR1 SEHNR and CDR2 FQNEAQ (reference sequence). CDR3 size: 12 residues. The CDR3 protein is CASHGGGNTIYF.

The chain joins TRBV9 to TRBJ2-5; the TCRdb call, TRBD2, lacks DNA for checking. Germline V lookup: CDR1 SGDLS, CDR2 YYNGEE. The CDR3 is made up of 16 amino acids. The CDR3 loop is CASSVRGSYPLETQYF.

The V and J genes are TRBV3-1 and TRBJ1-4; TCRdb's assignment of TRBD1 cannot be checked, as there is no DNA. Germline-derived CDR1 and CDR2 are LGHDT and YNNKEL (reference sequence). The length of the CDR3 is 13 residues. CDR3 region: CASSQGLGEKLFF.

This sequence joins TRBV12-3 or TRBV12-4 and TRBJ2-5; TCRdb's D call of TRBD1 is untestable without DNA. The CDR3 is 16 residues long. CDR3 in amino acids: CASSGDRDRGEETQYF.

The rearrangement uses TRBV7-8 and TRBJ1-1; checking the TCRdb D call of TRBD1 is not possible without DNA. CDR3 length: 16 residues. Germline V gene lookup returns CDR1 SGHVS and CDR2 FQNEAQ. CDR3 loop: CASSPTWGVENTEAFF. Using reference TRBV7-8 and TRBJ1-1 for the parts outside the CDR3, the full variable domain is GAGVSQSPRYKVAKRGQDVALRCDPISGHVSLFWYQQALGQGPEFLTYFQNEAQLDKSGLPSDRFFAERPEGSVSTLKIQRTQQEDSAVYLCASSPTWGVENTEAFFGQGTRLTVV.

This chain joins TRBV7-9 and TRBJ2-5; TCRdb reports TRBD2, a call that lacks DNA to check it against. In germline, CDR1 is SEHNR, CDR2 FQNEAQ (reference sequence). The CDR3 is 16 residues long. CDR3 sequence: CASRRTGAGEGETQYF.

V gene TRBV7-2 combines with J gene TRBJ2-1; as DNA is missing, the TRBD1 call by TCRdb cannot be tested. Germline V gene sequence: CDR1 SGHTA, CDR2 FQGNSA. The CDR3 totals 17 residues. Here the CDR3 reads CASSSGPQSRSHNEQFF.

This chain joins TRBV12-3 or TRBV12-4 and TRBJ2-3. This CDR3 is 14 amino acids long. CDR3 loop: CASSFSPGADTQYF.

The chain joins TRBV27 to TRBJ2-1; TCRdb indicates TRBD2, and absent DNA this call remains unverified. This CDR3 has 14 amino acids. Germline CDR1 reads MNHEY; CDR2 reads SMNVEV (reference sequence). The CDR3 region is CASSFSSGYNEQFF.

J is TRBJ1-6 and V is TRBV14. The CDR3 extends over 17 amino acids. Germline V gene data show CDR1 as SGHDN and CDR2 as FVKESK. CDR3 sequence: CASSQDAFGVVNSPLHF.

J is TRBJ2-1 and V is TRBV20-1. This CDR3 spans 14 amino acids. Germline values: CDR1 DFQATT, CDR2 SNEGSKA (reference sequence). This CDR3 is CSTKDESSYNEQFF.

This chain links TRBV15 with TRBJ2-3; TCRdb reports TRBD2, a call that lacks DNA to check it against. Germline CDR1 reads LNHNV; CDR2 reads YYDKDF (reference sequence). This CDR3 contains 16 residues. The CDR3 sequence is CATSRGQGGTTDTQYF.

This sequence joins TRBV5-1 and TRBJ2-1; TCRdb's D gene call, TRBD2, goes unchecked for lack of DNA. Germline CDR1 and CDR2: SGHRS and YFSETQ. The CDR3 consists of 14 residues. The CDR3 spells CASSGRTGYNEQFF.

This chain uses TRBV24-1 with TRBJ2-5; lacking DNA, the TRBD2 call made by TCRdb goes unchecked. Looked up from germline, CDR1 is KGHDR and CDR2 is SFDVKD. This CDR3 spans 18 amino acids. The chain's CDR3 is CATSDSTTSGRSWETQYF.

The V gene is TRBV7-9, the J gene TRBJ2-1. The germline gives CDR1 SEHNR, CDR2 FQNEAQ (reference sequence). The CDR3 loop spans 13 amino acids. CDR3 protein: CASSLSERNEQFF.

The rearrangement joins TRBV24-1 to TRBJ1-1. Per germline, CDR1 KGHDR and CDR2 SFDVKD. This CDR3 is built from 13 residues. CDR3 loop: CATSVSGGTEAFF.